This passage covers 22 T cell receptor beta chains from one sample sequenced in a study of T cells in women clearing cervical HPV infection. Sequencing used immunoSEQ multiplex PCR; TCRdb keeps in-frame clones, though not all of them. The sample includes around 44,000 clones. Sequenced material: blood buffy coat. The receptors here all came from a woman between 18 and 70 years old with a cervical HPV16 infection that either progressed to CIN3+ or cleared (not recorded which).

This clone ranks as medium-sized in terms of frequency. Read coverage stops 3 residues before the CDR3 terminus; the germline J gene supplies the remainder. J is TRBJ1-1 and V is TRBV7-6; TRBD1 matches at 7 bases. Germline trimming cut 5 bases from V and 1 base from J; bases unmatched to any gene: 4. Germline V gene data show CDR1 as SGHVS and CDR2 as FNYEAQ. This CDR3 is built from 14 residues. The sequenced part of the CDR3 DNA is TGTGCCAGCAGCACCGGACAGGCGAACACTGAA. It yields the protein CASSTGQANTE. The whole CDR3 reads CASSTGQANTEAFF.

Concerning this clone itself: The CDR3 end falls 3 residues outside the read, so it is completed with the germline J gene. V is TRBV18 and J is TRBJ1-5, with 9 bases that match TRBD1. The germline gives CDR1 KGHSH, CDR2 LQKENI. The trim removed 6 bases at V and 4 bases at J, leaving 7 bases unmatched. The CDR3 length is 15 residues. CDR3 DNA (partial): TGTGCCAGCTCCCTAGTGGGACAGGGAAATCAGCCC. Protein sequence: CASSLVGQGNQP. The full CDR3 sequence reads CASSLVGQGNQPQHF.

Turning to this clone: The read ends 3 residues before the CDR3 terminus; that terminus is restored from the germline J gene. This chain connects TRBV18 to TRBJ2-1; D remains unclear. CDR1 and CDR2 from the germline V gene are KGHSH and LQKENI. V was pared by 2 bases and J by 3 bases, with 5 bases between. CDR3 size: 13 residues. Partial CDR3 DNA: TGTGCCAGCTCACCAACAGTCTACAATGAG. The encoded protein is CASSPTVYNE. The complete CDR3 sequence is CASSPTVYNEQFF. Together with reference TRBV18 and TRBJ2-1, the CDR3 gives the full variable domain: NAGVMQNPRHLVRRRGQEARLRCSPMKGHSHVYWYRQLPEEGLKFMVYLQKENIIDESGMPKERFSAEFPKEGPSILRIQQVVRGDSAAYFCASSPTVYNEQFFGPGTRLTVL.

Regarding this clone: The CDR3 is cut off 3 residues early in the read; its end comes from the germline J gene. This chain joins TRBV20-1 and TRBJ1-5; D ambiguous. V was trimmed by 0 bases and J by 0 bases, leaving 15 bases between them. Germline lookup yields CDR1 DFQATT and CDR2 SNEGSKA (reference sequence). The CDR3 is made up of 17 amino acids. Incomplete CDR3 DNA: TGCAGTGCTAGAGATGGGAGCGGAACCTATAGCAATCAGCCC. Encoded protein: CSARDGSGTYSNQP. The full CDR3 protein reads CSARDGSGTYSNQPQHF.

A word on this clone: Read coverage stops 3 residues before the CDR3 terminus; the germline J gene supplies the remainder. The chain has TRBV9 and TRBJ2-6; 7 positions match TRBD1. Germline V gene data show CDR1 as SGDLS and CDR2 as YYNGEE. Trimming at V came to 4 bases and at J to 2 bases, leaving 6 bases not matched to a gene. This CDR3 comprises 16 residues. Partial CDR3 DNA: TGTGCCAGCAGCATTGACAGGGAAGCTGGGGCCAACGTC. Protein product: CASSIDREAGANV. The complete CDR3 protein is CASSIDREAGANVLTF.

Concerning this clone itself: From the germline J gene comes the end of the CDR3, since the read stops 3 residues before it. The chain joins TRBV5-1 to TRBJ2-3; 10 nucleotides agree with TRBD1. Losses at the gene ends were 3 bases for V and 6 bases for J; bases not matched to a gene: 4. The CDR3 covers 14 residues. Germline V gives CDR1 SGHRS, CDR2 YFSETQ. The CDR3 protein is CASSWTGGKDTQYF. The DNA read from the CDR3 is TGCGCCAGCAGCTGGACAGGGGGTAAGGATACG.

About this clone itself: Other DNA variants within this sample encode the same CDR3. The sequenced CDR3 bases are TGTGCCAGCAGTTTAGACCAGGGTAACTATGGC. Its protein is CASSLDQGNYG. The entire CDR3 is CASSLDQGNYGYTF. This chain links TRBV28 with TRBJ1-2, with D perhaps TRBD1 (5 bases). The CDR3 end falls 3 residues outside the read, so it is completed with the germline J gene. This CDR3 has 14 amino acids. The V end lost 2 bases, the J end lost 1 base, and 8 bases lay between the germline ends. Germline V CDR1 and CDR2: MDHEN, SYDVKM.

In the case of this clone: One junction end does not reproduce the germline sequence, and a read error may be involved. The CDR3 is cut off 3 residues early in the read; its end comes from the germline J gene. The chain joins TRBV7-7 to TRBJ1-3; a possible D gene is TRBD1 (6 bases). The CDR3 loop spans 16 amino acids. Germline-derived CDR1 and CDR2 are SSHAT and FNYEAQ (reference sequence). CDR3 sequence reads: CASNPITGSSGNTIYF. Partial CDR3 DNA: TGTGCTAGCAACCCGATTACAGGGAGCTCTGGAAACACC.

With respect to this clone: The sequence runs out 3 residues before the end of the CDR3; the remainder is reconstructed from the germline J gene. This sequence joins TRBV5-6 and TRBJ2-5; D may be TRBD1 (6 bases). V was clipped by 3 bases and J by 7 bases, with 13 bases between them. The length of the CDR3 is 13 residues. Germline CDR1 reads SGHDT; CDR2 reads YYEEEE. CDR3 bases read: TGTGCCAGCAGCTCCCACAGGGACGGGACC. It codes for CASSSHRDGT. The whole CDR3 reads CASSSHRDGTQYF.

Notes on this clone: The read is 3 residues too short to cover the CDR3 end, so that end is filled in from the germline J gene. The V gene is TRBV5-6, the J gene TRBJ1-2; D not resolved. The CDR3 is 13 residues long. Germline V gives CDR1 SGHDT, CDR2 YYEEEE. Trimming cost V 4 bases and J 7 bases, with 14 bases left between them. This chain's CDR3 is CASSLGGFSGYTF. CDR3 DNA (partial): TGTGCCAGCAGCCTGGGAGGGTTTAGTGGC.

Regarding this clone: The read terminates 3 residues ahead of where the CDR3 ends, so the germline J gene completes it. The V call is TRBV2, the J call TRBJ1-5; D uncertain. This CDR3 contains 15 residues. The V gene's germline CDR1 is SNHLY and CDR2 FYNNEI. Trimming took 7 bases from V and 2 from J, leaving 15 bases between them. The sequenced CDR3 bases are TGTGCCAGCACATACGACGGGCGGGGCAATCAGCCC. As protein: CASTYDGRGNQP. The whole CDR3 reads CASTYDGRGNQPQHF.

About this clone: The sequence runs out 3 residues before the end of the CDR3; the remainder is reconstructed from the germline J gene. The chain uses TRBV20-1 and TRBJ2-1; TRBD2 matches 11 bases. The CDR3 has 14 amino acids. V lost 5 bases, J lost 8 bases, and 8 bases stayed unmatched. Looked up from germline, CDR1 is DFQATT and CDR2 is SNEGSKA (reference sequence). CDR3 region: CSAPTSGASDEQFF. The sequenced part of the CDR3 DNA is TGCAGTGCTCCGACTAGCGGGGCCTCTGATGAG.

For this clone: Read coverage stops 3 residues before the CDR3 terminus; the germline J gene supplies the remainder. J is TRBJ1-2 and V is TRBV29-1; TRBD1 aligns across 7 bases. The V gene end was trimmed by 6 bases and the J gene end by 7 bases; junction bases not matched to a gene: 11. The V gene's germline CDR1 is SQVTM and CDR2 ANQGSEA. The CDR3 is 13 amino acids. The CDR3 protein is CSVRGQPMGGYTF. CDR3 DNA (partial): TGCAGCGTGCGGGGACAGCCCATGGGTGGC.

Notes on this clone: The CDR3 extends 3 residues past the end of the read, so its final part is completed from the germline J gene. The rearrangement joins TRBV19 to TRBJ2-5, with 9 bases identical to TRBD1. Germline-derived CDR1 and CDR2 are LNHDA and SQIVND (reference sequence). V dropped 4 bases and J dropped 5; count of bases not matched to a gene: 2. This CDR3 has 13 residues. CDR3 protein: CASSTQGAETQYF. CDR3 DNA, as far as it was read: TGTGCCAGTAGTACACAGGGGGCGGAGACC.

The CDR3 reads CASSLTGGYGNQPQHF. CDR3 DNA (partial): TGTGCCAGCAGCTTGACAGGGGGCTACGGCAATCAGCCC. The chain recombines TRBV5-4 with TRBJ1-5, with 9 bases matching TRBD1. The CDR3 end falls 3 residues outside the read, so it is completed with the germline J gene. Trimming at V came to 1 base and at J to 2 bases, leaving 4 bases not matched to a gene. Germline CDR1 and CDR2: SGHNT and YYREEE (reference sequence). This CDR3 is 16 amino acids long.

The CDR3 region is CASNEAGTGYPYEQYF. CDR3 DNA, as far as it was read: TGCGCCAGCAATGAAGCCGGGACAGGTTACCCCTACGAG. The chain has TRBV10-2 and TRBJ2-7; 8 nucleotides match TRBD1. Coverage ceases 3 residues before the CDR3 finishes, and the germline J gene fills in the end. CDR1 is WSHSY, CDR2 SAAADI, per germline. Trimming at V came to 7 bases and at J to 2 bases, leaving 13 bases not matched to a gene. This CDR3 has 16 amino acids.

Regarding this clone: Read coverage stops 3 residues before the CDR3 terminus; the germline J gene supplies the remainder. The chain recombines TRBV29-1 with TRBJ2-1, with D unclear. V lost 4 bases and J 5 bases, leaving 15 bases between the germline ends. The CDR3 contains 14 residues. Germline values: CDR1 SQVTM, CDR2 ANQGSEA. Here the CDR3 reads CSVARRLANNEQFF. The CDR3 DNA, read in part, is TGCAGCGTTGCTCGCCGACTGGCGAACAATGAG.

Of note for this clone: The read terminates 3 residues ahead of where the CDR3 ends, so the germline J gene completes it. V and J are TRBV9 and TRBJ2-7; 9 nucleotides match TRBD1. The CDR3 loop spans 14 amino acids. V lost 4 bases to trimming and J lost 3 bases; unmatched junction nucleotides: 5. Per the germline V gene, CDR1 is SGDLS and CDR2 is YYNGEE. CDR3: CASSSRQGGYEQYF. Partial CDR3 DNA: TGTGCCAGCAGCTCCCGACAGGGGGGCTACGAG.

Points on this clone: The read halts 3 residues ahead of the CDR3 end, with the missing end drawn from the germline J gene. The chain has TRBV7-6 and TRBJ1-1, with TRBD1 identical over 7 bases. The CDR3 spans 16 residues. V shed 4 bases, J shed 0 bases, and the junction held 8 bases outside the gene matches. CDR1 and CDR2 (germline): SGHVS, FNYEAQ. The CDR3 region is CASSSIDRVMNTEAFF. The DNA read from the CDR3 is TGTGCCAGCAGCTCAATCGACAGGGTGATGAACACTGAA.

On this clone itself: The read halts 3 residues ahead of the CDR3 end, with the missing end drawn from the germline J gene. The chain has TRBV7-2 and TRBJ1-5; 8 nucleotides line up with TRBD1. V trimming: 1 base; J trimming: 7 bases; junction bases outside the gene matches: 3. This CDR3 has 14 residues. Germline CDR1 and CDR2: SGHTA and FQGNSA. CDR3 sequence: CASSLGPGGQPQHF. The sequenced CDR3 bases are TGTGCCAGCAGCTTAGGCCCAGGGGGCCAGCCC.

As to this clone: The CDR3 extends 3 residues past the end of the read, so its final part is completed from the germline J gene. This sequence joins TRBV6-4 and TRBJ2-7; D call uncertain. Germline V lookup: CDR1 MRHNA, CDR2 SNTAGT. This CDR3 has 12 residues. V lost 6 bases, J lost 0 bases, and 6 bases lay in between. Here the CDR3 reads CASSPSSYEQYF. The part of the CDR3 DNA that was read is TGTGCCAGCAGCCCCTCCTCCTACGAG.

On this clone: The read comes to an end 3 residues before the CDR3 does, leaving the germline J gene to fill in the end. The chain has TRBV6-1 and TRBJ1-1, with D tentatively TRBD1 (5 bases). From germline, CDR1 is MNHNS and CDR2 SASEGT. The CDR3 extends over 15 amino acids. With 4 bases removed from V and 0 bases from J, the gap between germline ends came to 12 bases. The DNA read from the CDR3 is TGTGCCAGCAGTGGACAGCCAATCATGAACACTGAA. As protein: CASSGQPIMNTE. The complete CDR3 reads CASSGQPIMNTEAFF.